Listed below are T cell receptor beta chains from one sample, sequenced in a study of graft-versus-host responses after intestinal transplantation. Sequencing used immunoSEQ multiplex PCR; TCRdb keeps in-frame clones, though not all of them. The sample shows about 97,000 clones, 85% to 95% of them seen only once. Antigens for these TCRs are unknown. Material: unstimulated CD8+ T cells sorted from spleen or lymph node cells, obtained before transplant. Every receptor here comes from a human donor who was the organ donor for an intestinal transplant. Both conserved end residues are part of each CDR3. A D gene is named only where the DNA matches it firmly. Some rows have no size entry. The others give once, few or many, or a class for an expanded clone.

D	J	V	size	DNA	CDR3
TRBD2	TRBJ2-1	TRBV6-6	.	TGTGCCAGCAGTTATGAGCTAGCGGGAAGGGGCGATGAGCAGTTCTTC	CASSYELAGRGDEQFF
.	TRBJ1-1	TRBV11-3	.	TGTGCCAGCAGCTTAGGGAGGAGATTTGACGCTTTCTTT	CASSLGRRFDAFF
.	TRBJ2-7	TRBV5-5	.	TGTGCCAGCAGCTTGGGCGGAACCTACGAGCAGTACTTC	CASSLGGTYEQYF
TRBD2	TRBJ2-2	TRBV28	.	TGTGCCAGCACCAATAGCGGGGGGTTTTCCGGGGAGCTGTTTTTT	CASTNSGGFSGELFF
TRBD2	TRBJ2-1	TRBV5-4	.	TGTGCCAGCACTTCGGGGGGCTACAATGAGCAGTTCTTC	CASTSGGYNEQFF
.	TRBJ2-7	TRBV20-1	once	TGCAGTGCTAGGCGGGGTTACGAGCAGTACTTC	CSARRGYEQYF
TRBD2	TRBJ2-7	TRBV7-2	once	TGTGCCAGCAGCGCGGGACTAGCGCTATCCTACGAGCAGTACTTC	CASSAGLALSYEQYF
.	TRBJ1-2	TRBV6-5	few	TGTGCCAGCAGTTACAAACAGGGACCGAACTATGGCTACACCTTC	CASSYKQGPNYGYTF
TRBD2	TRBJ2-1	TRBV2	.	TGTGCCAGCAGGGGACTAGCGGAAACCTACAATGAGCAGTTCTTC	CASRGLAETYNEQFF
.	TRBJ1-2	TRBV4-1	.	TGCGCCAGCAGCCAAGATTTGACTATCGAGCTTACGATCACGAACTATGGCTACACCTTC	CASSQDLTIELTITNYGYTF
.	TRBJ1-1	TRBV5-6	.	TGTGCCAGCAGCTTGGTTCGGCTGGGGAGCACTGAAGCTTTCTTT	CASSLVRLGSTEAFF
.	TRBJ2-7	TRBV2	.	TGTGCCAGAACAATTGACAGTTTCTACTACGAGCAGTACTTC	CARTIDSFYYEQYF
TRBD2	TRBJ2-2	TRBV4-1	.	TGCGCCAGCAGCCATGAATTTGGGGAGGGTACCGGGGAGCTGTTTTTT	CASSHEFGEGTGELFF
.	TRBJ2-2	TRBV5-6	.	TGTGCCAGCAGCTGGAGGCCCAGAGGGAACACCGGGGAGCTGTTTTTT	CASSWRPRGNTGELFF
.	TRBJ1-1	TRBV5-5	.	TGTGCCAGCAGCTTGGAAGGGAAGGTAGGGGTCACTGAAGCTTTCTTT	CASSLEGKVGVTEAFF
.	TRBJ1-3	TRBV4-1	.	TGCGCCAGCAGCCACGAGACAGCCACTGGAAACACCATATATTTT	CASSHETATGNTIYF
TRBD1	TRBJ2-3	TRBV5-6	.	TGTGCCAGCAGCTTGTTGGTGGGGCCGACAGGGCGCACAGATACGCAGTATTTT	CASSLLVGPTGRTDTQYF
TRBD2	TRBJ2-7	TRBV2	.	TGTGCCAGCCACGGACTAGCTAAAGTCTACGAGCAGTACTTC	CASHGLAKVYEQYF
TRBD2	TRBJ2-2	TRBV18	.	TGTGCCAGCTCACCAGCAAGACATGGGACTAGCGCTGTCGGGGAGCTGTTTTTT	CASSPARHGTSAVGELFF
TRBD1	TRBJ2-7	TRBV4-1	.	TGCGCCAGCAGCCGCTGGACAGGGTACTTCAACGAGCAGTACTTC	CASSRWTGYFNEQYF
TRBD2	TRBJ2-1	TRBV5-1	.	TGCGCCAGCCTAGCGGCTAGCGGGAGTGGAAGTCGTGAGCAGTTCTTC	CASLAASGSGSREQFF
.	TRBJ1-1	TRBV5-4	.	TGTGCCAGCAGCCCCCCGGGAGGCAGGGTGAATTATGAAGCTTTCTTT	CASSPPGGRVNYEAFF
TRBD2	TRBJ2-1	TRBV7-9	.	TGTGCCAGCAGCTTCCTAGCGGGAGGCTGGAATGAGCAGTTCTTC	CASSFLAGGWNEQFF
TRBD1	TRBJ2-2	TRBV19	.	TGTGCCAGTAGTAAATATGGACAGGGCATCGGGGAGCTGTTTTTT	CASSKYGQGIGELFF